The rows below give T cell receptor beta chains drawn from one sample of a study of T cells in Graves' hyperthyroidism and ophthalmopathy. One entry per CDR3 protein, called by TCRdb with MiXCR from the multiplex PCR reads. The sample holds about 250,000 distinct CDR3 sequences, approximately 24% seen once. Sequenced: blood. These receptors were collected from a woman aged 40 to 50 with Graves' ophthalmopathy. The CDR3 runs from the conserved cysteine through the conserved F or W. D genes are given only for firm matches. For some rows the clone size is stated as once, few or many, or as a class when expanded; others skip it.

J,V,D,size,DNA,CDR3
TRBJ2-7,TRBV11-2,NA,many,TGTGCCAGCAGCGCACGGTCGGGATCCTACGAGCAGTACTTC,CASSARSGSYEQYF
TRBJ1-2,TRBV20-1,NA,many,TGCAGTGCTAGAGATCTGAGACAGCCGTTTTATGGCTACACCTTC,CSARDLRQPFYGYTF
TRBJ1-1,TRBV6-5,NA,many,TGTGCCAGCAGTTACGGGGGGCAGAACACTGAAGCTTTCTTT,CASSYGGQNTEAFF
TRBJ1-5,TRBV6-1,NA,NA,TGTGCCAGCAGTGAACGGGGCAGCTTAGATCAGCCCCAGCATTTT,CASSERGSLDQPQHF
TRBJ2-5,TRBV5-4,NA,many,TGTGCCAGCAGCTTGGTTGGTCAGGAAGAGACCCAGTACTTC,CASSLVGQEETQYF
TRBJ2-7,TRBV12-3/TRBV12-4,TRBD2,many,TGTGCCAGCAGAACCGGGACTAGCGGGGCCTACGAGCAGTACTTC,CASRTGTSGAYEQYF
TRBJ1-1,TRBV3-1,NA,many,TGTGCCAGCAGCCAAGGGACAGTAACTGAAGCTTTCTTT,CASSQGTVTEAFF
TRBJ2-7,TRBV28,TRBD2,many,TGTGCCAGCAGCCGGGACAGGGGACTAGCGGGATCCTACGAGCGGTACTTC,CASSRDRGLAGSYERYF
TRBJ2-7,TRBV28,NA,many,TGTGCCAGCAGAGGGATATTCGGCGAGCAGTACTTC,CASRGIFGEQYF
TRBJ2-7,TRBV11-2,TRBD2,many,TGTGCCAGCAGCACACCGGGACTAGCTCACTACGAGCAGTACTTC,CASSTPGLAHYEQYF
TRBJ2-7,TRBV11-2,TRBD2,many,TGTGCCAGCAGCCCCCTAGCGGGCCACTCCTACGAGCAGTACTTC,CASSPLAGHSYEQYF
TRBJ1-1,TRBV27,NA,many,TGTGCCAGCAGTTGGGGGACATTAGGGGAGACTGAAGCTTTCTTT,CASSWGTLGETEAFF
TRBJ2-5,TRBV6-5,NA,many,TGTGCCAGCGGACCTCCAGGGGACCCTAGTTCCCAGTACTTC,CASGPPGDPSSQYF
TRBJ2-7,TRBV30,TRBD2,many,TGTGCCTGGAGTGTACAGTCTAGCGGGAGTTACGAGCAGTACTTC,CAWSVQSSGSYEQYF
TRBJ2-7,TRBV11-2,NA,NA,TGTGCCAGCAGCCCCATTATGGGTTCCTCCTACGAGCAGTACTTC,CASSPIMGSSYEQYF
TRBJ1-5,TRBV12-3/TRBV12-4,NA,NA,TGTGCCAGCAGCTCGACACAGGTTTTTAGCAATCAGCCCCAGCATTTT,CASSSTQVFSNQPQHF
TRBJ1-2,TRBV30,TRBD1,many,TGTGCCTGGAGTACCGGACAGGTCTCCAACTATGGCTACACCTTC,CAWSTGQVSNYGYTF
TRBJ2-7,TRBV12-3/TRBV12-4,NA,many,TGTGCCACCCCTCCTGAATACGAGCAGTACTTC,CATPPEYEQYF
TRBJ1-3,TRBV11-2,NA,many,TGTGCCAGCAGCCCCGGTCGCTCTGGAAACACCATATATTTT,CASSPGRSGNTIYF
TRBJ1-1,TRBV20-1,NA,many,TGCAGTGCTAGAGTAATAAGTGAAGCTTTCTTT,CSARVISEAFF
TRBJ1-2,TRBV5-1,NA,many,TGCGCCAGCAGCTGGGACTTTACGAATGGCTACACCTTC,CASSWDFTNGYTF
TRBJ2-3,TRBV6-5,NA,many,TGTGCCAGCAGTTACGGGCAGCACCGCACAGATACGCAGTATTTT,CASSYGQHRTDTQYF
TRBJ2-5,TRBV15,NA,NA,TGTGCCACCAGCAGCTGGGTTCTACCCGGGACCCAGTACTTC,CATSSWVLPGTQYF
TRBJ1-1,TRBV7-9,NA,many,TGTGCCAGCAGCTTTCCTCAAGCCCACACTGAAGCTTTCTTT,CASSFPQAHTEAFF
TRBJ2-7,TRBV18,TRBD2,many,TGTGCCAGCTCCCCATCGGGACTAGCCCTCTACGAGCAGTACTTC,CASSPSGLALYEQYF
TRBJ2-7,TRBV13,TRBD2,many,TGTGCCAGCAGCGCGATTACTAGCGGGAGGTCCAACGAGCAGTACTTC,CASSAITSGRSNEQYF
TRBJ2-2,TRBV28,NA,many,TGTGCCAGCAGGCCAACAGGGCTAGCGAACACCGGGGAGCTGTTTTTT,CASRPTGLANTGELFF
TRBJ2-7,TRBV5-1,TRBD1,many,TGCGCCAGCAGCATACAGGGGCTGCCCTACGAGCAGTACTTC,CASSIQGLPYEQYF
TRBJ1-1,TRBV30,NA,many,TGTGCCTGGGGAGGGGACAATACTGAAGCTTTCTTT,CAWGGDNTEAFF
TRBJ2-5,TRBV20-1,NA,many,TGCAGTGCTAGAGGGGGGGTGGCGACCCAGTACTTC,CSARGGVATQYF
TRBJ2-7,TRBV12-3/TRBV12-4,NA,many,TGTGCCTCAGGGGCGGACCCCTACTACGAGCAGTACTTC,CASGADPYYEQYF
TRBJ2-7,TRBV6-5,NA,NA,TGTGCCAGCAGTTATTCCGGGACAACCTACGAGCAGTACTTC,CASSYSGTTYEQYF
TRBJ2-2,TRBV12-3/TRBV12-4,TRBD2,NA,TGTGCCAGCAGTACAAGCGGGGGGAACACCGGGGAGCTGTTTTTT,CASSTSGGNTGELFF
TRBJ2-5,TRBV6-1,TRBD2,once,TGTGCCAGCAGTGGAGGGACTAGCGGAGAAGAGACCCAGTACTTC,CASSGGTSGEETQYF
TRBJ2-5,TRBV7-3,TRBD1,few,TGTGCCAGCAGCTTATGGGGCCGGGACAGGCGACACCAAGAGACCCAGTACTTC,CASSLWGRDRRHQETQYF
TRBJ2-5,TRBV7-8,TRBD2,NA,TGTGCCAGCAGCTTTGGTAGCGGGATGAAGGGGGAGACCCAGTACTTC,CASSFGSGMKGETQYF
TRBJ1-5,TRBV6-2/TRBV6-3,NA,NA,TGTGCCAGCGGGGAGGGTTTCGTTGGCAATCAGCCCCAGCATTTT,CASGEGFVGNQPQHF
TRBJ1-1,TRBV3-1,NA,few,TGTGCCAGCAGCCAAGCAACAATAAACACTGAAGCTTTCTTT,CASSQATINTEAFF
TRBJ2-7,TRBV18,NA,many,TGTGCCAGCTCACCAACAGCGCGAGAGCAGTACTTC,CASSPTAREQYF
TRBJ2-3,TRBV18,TRBD2,many,TGTGCCAGCTCACCACCCCCGACTAGCGGGATCTGGGGCACAGATACGCAGTATTTT,CASSPPPTSGIWGTDTQYF
TRBJ1-5,TRBV12-3/TRBV12-4,NA,many,TGTGCCAGCAGTTTAGGTCTGGCGCCCCAGCATTTT,CASSLGLAPQHF
TRBJ1-1,TRBV9,NA,NA,TGTGCCAGCAGCGTAGCGGAAGGGGCAAGGACTGAAGCTTTCTTT,CASSVAEGARTEAFF
TRBJ2-7,TRBV30,NA,NA,TGTGCTTTGGGACGGGGCTACGAGCAGTACTTC,CALGRGYEQYF
TRBJ1-1,TRBV12-3/TRBV12-4,NA,NA,TGTGCCAGCAGTGTTGGACAGACGAACACTGAAGCTTTCTTT,CASSVGQTNTEAFF
TRBJ1-1,TRBV7-9,TRBD1,NA,TGTGCCAGCAAAACAGGGGGCAGCGGTGAAGCTTTCTTT,CASKTGGSGEAFF
TRBJ1-5,TRBV14,NA,many,TGTGCCAGCAGCCCACAGGGTAACAATCAGCCCCAGCATTTT,CASSPQGNNQPQHF
TRBJ2-7,TRBV27,TRBD2,many,TGTGCCAGCAGTCTGACTAGCGGGGGCGCCTACGAGCAGTACTTC,CASSLTSGGAYEQYF
TRBJ2-7,TRBV6-1,TRBD1,NA,TGTGCCAGCAAACGGACAGGGGGACCCTACGAGCAGTACTTC,CASKRTGGPYEQYF
TRBJ1-5,TRBV6-2/TRBV6-3,NA,NA,TGTGCCAGCAGTTGGCTTTATACGAACAATCAGCCCCAGCATTTT,CASSWLYTNNQPQHF
TRBJ1-1,TRBV6-2/TRBV6-3,TRBD1,NA,TGTGCCAGCAGTTCACAGGGGGCCAAAACTGAAGCTTTCTTT,CASSSQGAKTEAFF
TRBJ2-7,TRBV20-1,TRBD1,NA,TGCAGTGCTAGAGATCATGAAGCAGGGGGCAGGTACGAGCAGTACTTC,CSARDHEAGGRYEQYF
TRBJ2-7,TRBV6-1,TRBD2,many,TGTGCCAGCAGTGAACAAGGTGGGGGAGGGCCTTCCTACGAGCAGTACTTC,CASSEQGGGGPSYEQYF
TRBJ2-7,TRBV29-1,NA,many,TGCAGCGTATGGGGGGGGGCGGTGTACGAGCAGTACTTC,CSVWGGAVYEQYF
TRBJ2-2,TRBV6-1,TRBD2,many,TGTGCCAGCAGGCGACTAGCGGGAGCGAACACCGGGGAGCTGTTTTTT,CASRRLAGANTGELFF
TRBJ2-1,TRBV5-1,NA,many,TGCGCCAGCAGCTTGGTGGTGAGGGCGATTAATGAGCAGTTCTTC,CASSLVVRAINEQFF
TRBJ1-1,TRBV29-1,TRBD1,many,TGCAGCGTTGCCGGGACAGTAAACACTGAAGCTTTCTTT,CSVAGTVNTEAFF
TRBJ1-5,TRBV27,NA,NA,TGTGCCAGCAGTTCCTCGGACGGGATCCGCAATCAGCCCCAGCATTTT,CASSSSDGIRNQPQHF
TRBJ1-2,TRBV28,TRBD1,many,TGTGCCAGCAGTTCCCTGGGACAGGGATATGGCTACACCTTC,CASSSLGQGYGYTF
TRBJ2-4,TRBV14,TRBD1,many,TGTGCCAGCAGCCAAGGCAGGGGGCAAACCAAAAACATTCAGTACTTC,CASSQGRGQTKNIQYF